Following are 9 T cell receptor beta chains from one sample sequenced in a study of shared clonotypes between healthy human individuals. TCRdb's copy holds only in-frame clones and misses some; the assay was immunoSEQ multiplex PCR. The sample lists about 480,000 clones; nearly 80% were seen once. Sequences were obtained from PBMCs. These receptors all stem from a woman in her thirties or forties in good health. Some clones in this sample may be carry-over from other donors' samples.

A single count supports this clone. The chain employs TRBV5-1 and TRBJ2-3; TRBD2 matches at 11 bases. This CDR3 has 16 residues. Germline assignment: CDR1 SGHRS and CDR2 YFSETQ. The junction had 8 bases not matched to a gene; V was cut back by 6 bases and J by 2 bases. This CDR3 reads CASTFLAGGSTDTQYF. The DNA for the CDR3 is TGCGCCAGCACCTTCCTAGCGGGAGGTTCCACAGATACGCAGTATTTT. Complete variable domain (other parts from reference TRBV5-1 and TRBJ2-3): KAGVTQTPRYLIKTRGQQVTLSCSPISGHRSVSWYQQTPGQGLQFLFEYFSETQRNKGNFPGRFSGRQFSNSRSEMNVSTLELGDSALYLCASTFLAGGSTDTQYFGPGTRLTVL.

This rearrangement joins TRBV29-1 to TRBJ2-5; TRBD2 matches at 8 bases. After removal of 5 bases from V and 0 bases from J, the junction contained 8 bases not matched to a gene. Germline assignment: CDR1 SQVTM and CDR2 ANQGSEA. The CDR3 sequence is 15 residues long. DNA of the CDR3: TGCAGCGTTACCCGTAGCGGGACCTACCAAGAGACCCAGTACTTC. Translating gives CSVTRSGTYQETQYF.

At least ten counts were recorded for this clone. The chain joins TRBV21-1 to TRBJ2-2; the D call TRBD2 from the table was never checked on the DNA. TRBV21-1 is assigned pseudogene status. The CDR3 covers 19 residues. The CDR3 nucleotides are TGTGCCAGCAGCAATCCGTTCGACTTCTACCCTTCGAACACCGGGGAGCTGTTTTTT. Its translation: CASSNPFDFYPSNTGELFF.

J is TRBJ2-3 and V is TRBV21-1; TRBD2, the table's D call, was not compared with the DNA. TRBV21-1 is marked as a pseudogene. The CDR3 sequence is 18 residues long. DNA of the CDR3: TGTGCCAGCAGCAAAGGGACTAGCGGGAGTAGGGGCACAGATACGCAGTATTTT. Translated: CASSKGTSGSRGTDTQYF.

V and J are TRBV2 and TRBJ1-1; 8 bases map to TRBD1. This CDR3 comprises 15 residues. Per the germline V gene, CDR1 is SNHLY and CDR2 is FYNNEI. Trimming took 1 base from V and 3 from J; bases not matched to a gene: 4. CDR3 loop: CASSEEDRAYTEAFF. In nucleotides, the CDR3 is TGTGCCAGCAGTGAAGAGGACAGGGCCTACACTGAAGCTTTCTTT.

This chain uses TRBV15 with TRBJ1-1; D remains ambiguous. CDR1 is LNHNV and CDR2 is YYDKDF in the germline V gene (reference sequence). This CDR3 has 13 amino acids. Deletions cut 1 base from V and 1 base from J, with 4 bases between. CDR3 loop: CATSRGRNTEAFF. In DNA, the CDR3 is TGTGCCACCAGCAGAGGGAGGAACACTGAAGCTTTCTTT.

Regarding this clone: Different DNA sequences within this sample yield the same CDR3. The chain links TRBV19 to TRBJ2-1, with 10 bases lining up with TRBD2. Germline lookup yields CDR1 LNHDA and CDR2 SQIVND (reference sequence). The length of the CDR3 is 15 residues. The J segment lost 4 bases and the V segment lost 2 bases, leaving 2 bases of the junction unmatched. The CDR3 DNA follows: TGTGCCAGTAGTATACCGGGACTAGCGTACAATGAGCAGTTCTTC. Translating it yields CASSIPGLAYNEQFF.

Only one count was recorded for this clone. J is TRBJ2-2 and V is TRBV27; no reliable D call. From germline, CDR1 is MNHEY and CDR2 SMNVEV (reference sequence). Between the trimmed V and J ends, which lost 6 bases and 1 base, there was a span of 9 bases. This CDR3 comprises 14 residues. The CDR3 nucleotides read TGTGCCAGCAGGCGAACACTGAACACCGGGGAGCTGTTTTTT. It specifies CASRRTLNTGELFF.

The chain links TRBV4-2 to TRBJ2-1; TRBD2 matches at 11 bases. Germline V lookup: CDR1 LGHNA, CDR2 YNFKEQ. This CDR3 comprises 16 residues. With V trimmed by 4 bases and J by 4 bases, 6 bases remained unmatched. The CDR3 region is CASSRSTSGIYNEQFF. For the CDR3, the DNA is TGTGCCAGCAGCCGCTCGACTAGCGGGATTTACAATGAGCAGTTCTTC.